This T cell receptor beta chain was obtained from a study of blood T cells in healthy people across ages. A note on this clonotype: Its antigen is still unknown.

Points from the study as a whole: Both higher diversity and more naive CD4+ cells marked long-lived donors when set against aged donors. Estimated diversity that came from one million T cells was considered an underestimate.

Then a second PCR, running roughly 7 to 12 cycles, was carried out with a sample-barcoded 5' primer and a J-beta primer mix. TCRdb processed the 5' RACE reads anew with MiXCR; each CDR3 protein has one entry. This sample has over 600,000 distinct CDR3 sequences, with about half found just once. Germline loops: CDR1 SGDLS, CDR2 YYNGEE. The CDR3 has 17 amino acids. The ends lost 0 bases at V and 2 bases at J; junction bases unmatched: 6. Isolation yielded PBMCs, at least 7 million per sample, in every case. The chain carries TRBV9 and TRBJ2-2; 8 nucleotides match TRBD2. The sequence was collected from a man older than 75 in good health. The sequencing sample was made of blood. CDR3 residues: CASSVDWLAGNTGELFF. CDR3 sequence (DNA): TGTGCCAGCAGCGTAGACTGGCTAGCGGGTAACACCGGGGAGCTGTTTTTT.